This T cell receptor (beta chain) was captured in a study of cytomegalovirus exposure and HLA in healthy donors. Trimming took off 3 bases at V and 4 bases at J, with 9 bases between the two ends. Germline CDR1 MDHEN, CDR2 SYDVKM. The CDR3 has 13 amino acids. The PCR made use of 60 Vbeta and 13 Jbeta primers. TCRdb's copy holds only in-frame clones and misses some; the assay was immunoSEQ multiplex PCR. The sample holds about 170,000 clones, about 80% seen once. The V gene is TRBV28, the J gene TRBJ2-5; D remains ambiguous. This clonotype was obtained from a woman in her twenties or thirties in good health and CMV-seropositive. The specimen was PBMCs. CDR3 amino acids: CASSFEARETQYF. DNA for the CDR3: TGTGCCAGCAGTTTTGAAGCGAGAGAGACCCAGTACTTC.